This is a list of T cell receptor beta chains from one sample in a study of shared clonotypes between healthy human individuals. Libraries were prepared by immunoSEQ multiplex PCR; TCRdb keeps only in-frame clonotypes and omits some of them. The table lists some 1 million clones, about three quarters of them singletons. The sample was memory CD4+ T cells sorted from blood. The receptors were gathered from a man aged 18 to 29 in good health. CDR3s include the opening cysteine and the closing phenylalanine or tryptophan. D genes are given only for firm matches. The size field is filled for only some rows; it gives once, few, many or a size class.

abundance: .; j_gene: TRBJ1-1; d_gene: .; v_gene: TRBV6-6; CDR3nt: TGTGCCAGCAGTTATACCCCACAGATGAACACTGAAGCTTTCTTT; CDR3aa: CASSYTPQMNTEAFF
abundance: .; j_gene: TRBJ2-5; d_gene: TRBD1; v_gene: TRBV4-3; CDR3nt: TGCGCCAGCAGCCTACGCAGAGGGGACAGCCAAGAGACCCAGTACTTC; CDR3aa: CASSLRRGDSQETQYF
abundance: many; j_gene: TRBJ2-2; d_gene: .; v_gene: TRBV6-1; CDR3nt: TGTGCCAGCACTAATACCGGGGAGCTGTTTTTT; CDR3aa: CASTNTGELFF
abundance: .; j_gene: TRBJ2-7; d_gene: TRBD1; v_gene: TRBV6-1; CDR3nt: TGTGCCAGCAGTGAATCGAGGGCAGGGGGCGGGTACGAGCAGTACTTC; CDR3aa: CASSESRAGGGYEQYF
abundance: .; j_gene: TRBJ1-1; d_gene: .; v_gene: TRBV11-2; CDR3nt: TGTGCCAGCAGCTTAACAGGGACGAACACTGAAGCTTTCTTT; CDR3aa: CASSLTGTNTEAFF
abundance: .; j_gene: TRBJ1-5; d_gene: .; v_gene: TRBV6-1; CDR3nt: TGTGCCAGCAGCGCAGAGGCGTGGAGCAATCAGCCCCAGCATTTT; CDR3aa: CASSAEAWSNQPQHF
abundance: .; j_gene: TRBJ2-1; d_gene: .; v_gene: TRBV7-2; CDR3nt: TGTGCCAGCAGGGCGACAACCGAGCAGTTCTTC; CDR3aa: CASRATTEQFF
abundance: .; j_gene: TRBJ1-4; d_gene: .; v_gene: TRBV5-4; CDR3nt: TGTGCCAGCAGCCCCGGACGGGGATTTGCAACTAATGAAAAACTGTTTTTT; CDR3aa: CASSPGRGFATNEKLFF
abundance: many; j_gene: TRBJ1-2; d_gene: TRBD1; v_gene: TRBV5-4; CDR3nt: TGTGCCAGCAGACGAGGGGGCGGGCGCTATGGCTACACCTTC; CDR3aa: CASRRGGGRYGYTF
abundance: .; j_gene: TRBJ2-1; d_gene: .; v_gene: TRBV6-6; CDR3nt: TGTGCCAGCAGTCCCCCGGGGACCCTCGCCTACAATGAGCAGTTCTTC; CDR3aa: CASSPPGTLAYNEQFF
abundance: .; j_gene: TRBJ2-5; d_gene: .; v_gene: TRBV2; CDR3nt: TGTGCCACCATGCCGGATGTGGCCGCTGGGACCCAGTACTTC; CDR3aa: CATMPDVAAGTQYF
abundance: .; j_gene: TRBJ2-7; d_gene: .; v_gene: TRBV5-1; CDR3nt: TGCGCCAGCTCCCTCAGGGTTGACTACGAGCAGTACTTC; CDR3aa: CASSLRVDYEQYF
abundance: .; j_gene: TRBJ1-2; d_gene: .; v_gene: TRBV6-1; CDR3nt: TGTGCCAGCACCGACTATGGCTACACCTTC; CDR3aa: CASTDYGYTF
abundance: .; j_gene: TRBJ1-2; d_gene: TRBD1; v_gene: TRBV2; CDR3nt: TGTGCCAGCATCCGCGGACAGGGAGGCTATGGCTACACCTTC; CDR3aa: CASIRGQGGYGYTF
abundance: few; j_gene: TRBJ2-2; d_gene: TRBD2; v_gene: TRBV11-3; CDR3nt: TGTGCCAGCAGCTCGGGACTAGCGGGAGGGCTCACCGGGGAGCTGTTTTTT; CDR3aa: CASSSGLAGGLTGELFF
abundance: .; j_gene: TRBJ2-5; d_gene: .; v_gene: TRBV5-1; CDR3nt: TGCGCCAGCAGCCCTGGGGTGTTGGGGACCCAGTACTTC; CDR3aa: CASSPGVLGTQYF
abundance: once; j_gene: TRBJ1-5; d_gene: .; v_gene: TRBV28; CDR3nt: TGTGCCACCTTTAAGGGCACCAATCAGCCCCAGCATTTT; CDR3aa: CATFKGTNQPQHF
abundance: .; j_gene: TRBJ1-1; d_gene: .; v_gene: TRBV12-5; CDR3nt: TGTGCTAGTGGTTTGGTAACAACAGGGATTCTTAACACTGAAGCTTTCTTT; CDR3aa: CASGLVTTGILNTEAFF
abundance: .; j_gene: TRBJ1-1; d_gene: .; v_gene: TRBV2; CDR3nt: TGTGCCAGCAGATTCAACGGGGGGCTAACTGAAGCTTTCTTT; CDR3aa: CASRFNGGLTEAFF
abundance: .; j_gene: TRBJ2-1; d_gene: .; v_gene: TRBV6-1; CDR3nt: TGTGCCAGCAGAAGACTAGGCAATGAGCAGTTCTTC; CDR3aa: CASRRLGNEQFF
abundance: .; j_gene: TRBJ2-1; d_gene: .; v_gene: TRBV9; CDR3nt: TGTGCCAGCAGCGCCCTTGGGACCGCGGGCAATGAGCAGTTCTTC; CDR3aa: CASSALGTAGNEQFF
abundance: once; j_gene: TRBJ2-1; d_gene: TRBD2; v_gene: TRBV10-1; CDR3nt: TGCGCCAGCAGTGAGTCACAGACTAGCGGGCTCAATGAGCAGTTCTTC; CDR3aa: CASSESQTSGLNEQFF
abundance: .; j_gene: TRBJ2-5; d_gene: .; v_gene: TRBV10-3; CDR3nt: TGTGCCATCAGTGAGGGGGCTACAATGTACCAAGAGACCCAGTACTTC; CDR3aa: CAISEGATMYQETQYF
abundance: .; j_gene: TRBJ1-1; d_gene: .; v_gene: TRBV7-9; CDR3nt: TGTGCCAGCAGCCCCTTTATGAGACAAGGGGAGGCGGCTGAAGCTTTCTTT; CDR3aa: CASSPFMRQGEAAEAFF
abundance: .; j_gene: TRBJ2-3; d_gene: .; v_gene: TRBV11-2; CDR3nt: TGTGCCAGCAGCTTCAGGGGTCATTCCACAGATACGCAGTATTTT; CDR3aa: CASSFRGHSTDTQYF
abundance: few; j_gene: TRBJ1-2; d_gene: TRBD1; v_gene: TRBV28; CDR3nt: TGTGCCAGCAGTTCACAGGGGGCGTTGGACTATGGCTACACCTTC; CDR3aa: CASSSQGALDYGYTF
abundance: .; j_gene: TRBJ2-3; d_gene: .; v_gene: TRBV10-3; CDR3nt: TGTGCCACCGCCGCCACAGATACGCAGTATTTT; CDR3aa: CATAATDTQYF
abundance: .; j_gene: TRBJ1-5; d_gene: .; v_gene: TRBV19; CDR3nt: TGTGCCAGTAGCCTACAGGGCTCGAGCAATCAGCCCCAGCATTTT; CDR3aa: CASSLQGSSNQPQHF
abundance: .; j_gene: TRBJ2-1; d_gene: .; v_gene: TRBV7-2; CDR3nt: TGTGCCAGCAGCTTAGAGGCGGGGACGCAGTTCTTC; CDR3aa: CASSLEAGTQFF
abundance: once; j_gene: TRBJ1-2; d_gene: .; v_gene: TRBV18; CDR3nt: TGTGCCAGCTCACCTGGGGTACAGGGATCCGGCTATGGCTACACCTTC; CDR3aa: CASSPGVQGSGYGYTF
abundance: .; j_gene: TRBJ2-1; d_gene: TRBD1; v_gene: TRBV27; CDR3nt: TGTGCCAGCAGTTTCACTAGAGGGACAGGGCCTAATGAGCAGTTCTTC; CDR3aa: CASSFTRGTGPNEQFF
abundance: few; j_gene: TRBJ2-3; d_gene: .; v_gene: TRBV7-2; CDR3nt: TGTGCCAGCAGCAAAAACACGATGGGGGGGCAGTATTTT; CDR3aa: CASSKNTMGGQYF
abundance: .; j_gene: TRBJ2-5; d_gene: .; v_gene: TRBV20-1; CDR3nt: TGCAGTGCTAGGGTTCAAGAGACCCAGTACTTC; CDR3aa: CSARVQETQYF
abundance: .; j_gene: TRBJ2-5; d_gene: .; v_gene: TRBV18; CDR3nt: TGTGCCAGCTCACCCTTAGCGGGACAGCAAGAGACCCAGTACTTC; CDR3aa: CASSPLAGQQETQYF
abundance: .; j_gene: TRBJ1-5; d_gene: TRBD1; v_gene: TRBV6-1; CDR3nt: TGTGCCAGCAGGGACCCCGGGACAGGGAATCAGCCCCAGCATTTT; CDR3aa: CASRDPGTGNQPQHF
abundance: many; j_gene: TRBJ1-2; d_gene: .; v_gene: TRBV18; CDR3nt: TGTGCCAGCTCACCACCGGGGGCAATGGGGGCCTATGGCTACACCTTC; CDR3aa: CASSPPGAMGAYGYTF
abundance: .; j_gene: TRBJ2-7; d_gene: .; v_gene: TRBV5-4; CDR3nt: TGTGCCAGCAGCTTGGCAGGGCAGCCGCCGTACGAGCAGTACTTC; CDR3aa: CASSLAGQPPYEQYF
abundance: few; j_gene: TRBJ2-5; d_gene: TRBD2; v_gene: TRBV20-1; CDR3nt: TGCAGTGAAGGGACTAAAGAGACCCAGTACTTC; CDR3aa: CSEGTKETQYF
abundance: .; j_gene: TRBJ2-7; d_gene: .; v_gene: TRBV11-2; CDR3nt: TGTGCCAGCAGCCCCGGCGTCCGAACCTACGAGCAGTACTTC; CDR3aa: CASSPGVRTYEQYF
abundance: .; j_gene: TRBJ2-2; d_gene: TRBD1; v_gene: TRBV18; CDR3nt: TGTGCCAGCTCACCACCTTCGACAGGGAGCGGGGAGCTGTTTTTT; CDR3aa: CASSPPSTGSGELFF
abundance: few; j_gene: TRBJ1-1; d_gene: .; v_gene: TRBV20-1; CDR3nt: TGCAGTGCTAGAGATCCGGCTTTCTTT; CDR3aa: CSARDPAFF
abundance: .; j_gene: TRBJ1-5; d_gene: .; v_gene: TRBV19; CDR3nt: TGTGCCAGTAGTAAAGGGGAAGGAGGCAATCAGCCCCAGCATTTT; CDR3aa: CASSKGEGGNQPQHF
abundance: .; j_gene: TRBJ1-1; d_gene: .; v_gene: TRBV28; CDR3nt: TGTGCCAGCCCCCCCGGAGCAGGGGCAAATTTGGGGAACACTGAAGCTTTCTTT; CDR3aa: CASPPGAGANLGNTEAFF
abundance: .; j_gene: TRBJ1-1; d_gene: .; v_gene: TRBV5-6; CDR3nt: TGTGCCAGCAGCTTTGATTCCAGGGGAAACACTGAAGCTTTCTTT; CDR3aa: CASSFDSRGNTEAFF
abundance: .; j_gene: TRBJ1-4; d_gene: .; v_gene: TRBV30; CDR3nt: TGTGCCTGGAGAACAGCAGTTGAAAAACTGTTTTTT; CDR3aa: CAWRTAVEKLFF
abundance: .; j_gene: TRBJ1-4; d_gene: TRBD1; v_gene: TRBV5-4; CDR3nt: TGTGCCAGCAAGGGGACAGGGTGTCAAACGGCAACTAATGAAAAACTGTTTTTT; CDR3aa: CASKGTGCQTATNEKLFF
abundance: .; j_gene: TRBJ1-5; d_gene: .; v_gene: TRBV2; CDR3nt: TGTGCCAGCAGTACCCAGGGTCTCGGTGGGAATCAGCCCCAGCATTTT; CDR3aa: CASSTQGLGGNQPQHF
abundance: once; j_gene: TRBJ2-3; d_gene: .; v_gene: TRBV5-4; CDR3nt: TGTGCCAGCAGCTACAACACAGATACGCAGTATTTT; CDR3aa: CASSYNTDTQYF
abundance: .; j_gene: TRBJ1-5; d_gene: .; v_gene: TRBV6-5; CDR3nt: TGTGCCAGCAGTTACTCCCCTTACAGCAATCAGCCCCAGCATTTT; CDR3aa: CASSYSPYSNQPQHF
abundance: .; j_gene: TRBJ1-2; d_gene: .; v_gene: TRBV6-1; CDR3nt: TGTGCCAGCAGTGAAGTACGGGCGGGTAGCATCTTC; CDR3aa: CASSEVRAGSIF
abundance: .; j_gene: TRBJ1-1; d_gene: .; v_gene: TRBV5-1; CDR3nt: TGCGCCAGCAGCTCCGGGGGGGCGGGCCTTGAAGCTTTCTTT; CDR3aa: CASSSGGAGLEAFF
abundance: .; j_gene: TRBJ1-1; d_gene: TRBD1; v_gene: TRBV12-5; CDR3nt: TGTGCTAGTGGTCCACATCAGGGGGGGGGAGCTTTCTTT; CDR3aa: CASGPHQGGGAFF
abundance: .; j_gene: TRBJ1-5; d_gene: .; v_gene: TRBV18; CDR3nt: TGTGCCAGCTCACAGTCGAGGGATAGCAATCAGCCCCAGCATTTT; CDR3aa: CASSQSRDSNQPQHF
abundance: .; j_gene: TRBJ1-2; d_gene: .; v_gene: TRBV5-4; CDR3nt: TGTGCCAGCAGCTTGGATGGCAGGGCGGGGTATGGCTACACCTTC; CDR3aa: CASSLDGRAGYGYTF
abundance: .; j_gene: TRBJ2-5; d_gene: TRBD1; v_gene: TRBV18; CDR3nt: TGTGCCAGCTCACCACTCGGGACAGGGAGACAAGAGACCCAGTACTTC; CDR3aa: CASSPLGTGRQETQYF
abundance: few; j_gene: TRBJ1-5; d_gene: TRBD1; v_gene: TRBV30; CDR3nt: TGTGCAGCAGGGGGGGCAGATCAGCCCCAGCATTTT; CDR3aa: CAAGGADQPQHF
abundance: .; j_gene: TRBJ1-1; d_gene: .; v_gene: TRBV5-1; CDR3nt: TGCGCCAGCAGATCTCAGGGACCTGGAGCTGAAGCTTTCTTT; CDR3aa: CASRSQGPGAEAFF